This T cell receptor (beta chain) originates from a study of beta chain features in type 1 diabetes. Findings and limits, study-wide: Type 1 diabetes patients had moderately but significantly shorter TCRB CDR3s in all four CD4+ subsets. It was not settled here whether HLA type affects TCRB rearrangement.

CD45RO/CCR7/CD25/CD127/CD95/CD27 sorting isolated CD4+ naive, central memory, regulatory and stem cell-like memory cells. Of the isolated RNA, all was reverse transcribed, and so the sequenced material was expressed TCRB transcripts. The average output of naive, central memory and regulatory T cell samples was about 3.57 million reads. Here immunoSEQ multiplex PCR was the method, and the copy in TCRdb shows in-frame clones only, minus some. Here the sample spans hundreds of thousands of clones, roughly 13% being singletons. This clone was seen a few times. Its antigen is unknown. Trimming pared 4 bases from V and 3 bases from J, leaving 22 bases between. The CDR3 is made up of 17 amino acids. CDR1 and CDR2 from the germline V gene are GTSNPN and SVGIG (reference sequence).

This clonotype originated in a man between 18 and 29 years old with type 1 diabetes. The sequencing sample was made of naive CD4+ T cells from blood. The rearrangement uses TRBV30 and TRBJ2-4, with D possibly being TRBD2 (6 bases). As DNA, the CDR3 is TGTGCCTGGACCGCAAAAATGGATATAGCGGACAAAAACATTCAGTACTTC. It yields the protein CAWTAKMDIADKNIQYF.